This T cell receptor beta chain was sequenced in a study of shared clonotypes between healthy human individuals (TCRdb year 2020). For the study in its entirety: The cohort included three men and a couple of women between 18 and 49 years of age. Per donor, three plates each were used for CD4 naive and CD4 memory, two for CD8 naive, and one for CD8 memory. To estimate repertoire size and how much clonotype sharing occurs between individuals, the study deeply sequenced the blood TCR repertoires of several healthy adults. To increase sequencing depth and limit assay-specific biases, TCR repertoire library preparation and sequencing were carried out by different laboratories using diverse techniques. Per donor, leukapheresis produced somewhere between about 0.94 and 10 billion PBMCs. The research as a whole found: When several donors were compared, the shared fraction of clonotypes was 5% to 6.5% for naive CD4, roughly 3.4% for naive CD8, 2.3% for memory CD4, and roughly 0.43% for memory CD8. Naive subsets generally had larger estimated clonotype richness than memory subsets. Even with the large sequencing depth, rarefaction of the sorted-subset datasets indicated that sequencing was incomplete. Pairwise subsampling indicated that sequencing depth was expected to affect the degree of clonotype sharing among donors. Compared with non-shared clonotypes, clonotypes shared by all four sorted-subset donors had higher generation probabilities. Because the study included a small number of donors, the genetic and exposure-history diversity represented was limited. Sampling was restricted to blood, and TCR repertoires in tissue are likely to differ from TCR repertoires in blood.

From a lookup of the germline V gene, CDR1 and CDR2 are SGHDT and YYEEEE. The CDR3 has 15 amino acids, counting the end cysteine and phenylalanine. The retained sequence is limited to the CDR3, 45 bases, with the frame set at the first base. V is pared back by 4 bases and J by 2 bases, with 16 bases lying between the germline termini. CD8 naive samples consisted of CD45RO-negative cells that were positively selected for CCR7, yielding a CD45RA+CCR7+ population without TemRA cells. Donors were healthy HIV-negative adults with no recently reported acute infections or vaccinations. Only Caucasian adults living in Nashville, Tennessee, USA were represented among the donors. After blood collection by leukapheresis, PBMCs were isolated using Ficoll-Histopaque density gradient centrifugation and then cryopreserved in the vapor phase of liquid nitrogen. Purity and quantity of every magnetically sorted T cell population were checked by analytical flow cytometry. Genomic DNA was isolated from every sorted fraction and measured by UV absorbance on a Nanodrop 2000c.

Comments on this clone: This receptor's antigen is unknown. The input lacks base qualities; no much larger clone sits a single base away.

Using the deep immunoSEQ assay, TCR CDR3 regions were amplified from genomic DNA by multiplex PCR. For each cell subset, the extracted genomic DNA was distributed evenly across all wells of several immunoSEQ 96-well plates, and each plate served as one replicate. For sorted subsets, roughly 200 ng of genomic DNA, equivalent to some 33,000 T cell genomes, went into each replicate PCR. Purified libraries were quantified with a Qubit 3.0 fluorometer, sized on a Bioanalyzer 2100, and re-quantified with the KAPA Library Quantification kit. Every immunoSEQ 96-well plate was sequenced on a dedicated single-read 150-cycle Illumina NextSeq 550 flow cell. In the authors' own workflow: The immunoSEQ output contained only junctional sequences without quality scores, so filtering could not match that applied to full-length reads. To assign V/J genes and CDR3, sequences were annotated against IMGT germline references using PyIR, a Python wrapper for IgBLAST v1.9. Reads were removed for weak V/J assignments (E-value above 1e-6), missing CDR3, stop codons, out-of-frame junctions, or ambiguous translated residues. A V3J clonotype was defined by an identical inferred V gene, J gene, and CDR3 amino acid sequence. Percentage overlap between repertoires was calculated by dividing the number of shared unique clonotypes by the size of the smaller repertoire. Three approaches were used to assess repertoire richness: RTK rarefaction, the Chao1 estimator, and Recon v2.1 estimates of unobserved clonotypes. Generation probabilities for all TCRbeta clonotypes obtained by the gDNA method from a handful of donors were computed using OLGA. The source is immuneACCESS, and TCRdb retained only in-frame sequences with V and J called. Part of the clones is not carried over; for the studies checked, unresolved V genes explain less than half of this, and the remainder is unexplained. V and J calls and clone size are copied from that table; D and trimming were computed from the DNA. The sample table holds about 2.1 million clones, of which roughly 91% were seen once. The ten largest account for 1.7% of the sample.

The sample was naive CD8+ T cells from PBMCs. The label giving this sample's cell subset or site can be read as: CD45RA+CCR7+. The chain joins TRBV5-6 to TRBJ2-7, with the D call perhaps TRBD1 or TRBD2, each one matching 5 bases. The TCR sequence derives from a man younger than 30 in good health. Some clones in this sample may be carry-over from other donors' samples. The nucleotide sequence reads TGTGCCAGCAGCGCATTCGGGACGGCGACCTACGAGCAGTACTTC. It is translated as CASSAFGTATYEQYF.